This T cell receptor beta chain was obtained from a study of CD8 T cells in Susac syndrome. In the multiple sclerosis control group, patients were treatment-naive and had stable or active relapsing-remitting disease. Reverse transcription of roughly 0.45 to 1 ug RNA used random hexamers. TCRdb called the immunoSEQ multiplex PCR reads again in MiXCR, with one record for every CDR3 protein. The sample yields approximately 130,000 distinct CDR3 sequences, around nine tenths seen once. The CDR3 loop spans 14 amino acids. The germline gives CDR1 MNHEY, CDR2 SVGAGI. Trimming cost V 0 bases and J 3 bases, with 8 bases left between them. A single count supports this clonotype.

The chain joins TRBV6-5 to TRBJ1-2; D is unresolved. Sequencing was carried out using CD8+ T cells from PBMCs. The TCR was taken from a human donor with multiple sclerosis. In DNA form, the CDR3 reads TGTGCCAGCAGTTACTCGATCCGGGACTATGGCTACACCTTC. Its protein is CASSYSIRDYGYTF.